What follows are 11 T cell receptor beta chains derived from one specimen sequenced in a study of shared clonotypes between healthy human individuals. Produced via immunoSEQ multiplex PCR; TCRdb's table is partial and in-frame only. The sample shows fewer than 600,000 clones, 70% to 80% of them seen only once. Sequenced: PBMCs. The source of these receptors is a woman in her thirties or forties in good health. Some clones in this sample may be carry-over from other donors' samples.

In regard to this clone: Given a far larger clone just one base away, this is likely a sequencing read error. The sample holds other DNA sequences that translate to the same CDR3. The chain recombines TRBV5-4 with TRBJ1-3; tentative D call: TRBD1 (6 bases). Germline values: CDR1 SGHNT, CDR2 YYREEE (reference sequence). The V gene lost 3 bases and the J gene lost 0 bases, with 13 bases spanning the gap. The CDR3 is 16 residues long. The CDR3: CASSWGTRASGNTIYF. The CDR3 coding sequence is TGTGCCAGCAGCTGGGGGACAAGAGCCTCTGGAAACACCATATATTTT.

In this sample, this clone turned up many times. V is TRBV30 and J is TRBJ1-6; D is possibly TRBD1 (5 bases). Germline CDR1 reads GTSNPN; CDR2 reads SVGIG (reference sequence). The CDR3 sequence is 14 residues long. Trimming removed 1 base from V and 8 bases from J, with 12 bases in between. The CDR3: CAWSEAGQYSPLHF. The CDR3 DNA sequence: TGTGCCTGGAGTGAGGCAGGACAATATTCACCCCTCCACTTT.

The rearrangement uses TRBV28 and TRBJ1-2; D might be TRBD1 (6 bases). The V end lost 5 bases, the J end lost 10 bases, and 11 bases lay between the germline ends. This CDR3 is built from 11 residues. Looked up from germline, CDR1 is MDHEN and CDR2 is SYDVKM. The CDR3 sequence: CASSPDRFYTF. The CDR3 DNA sequence: TGTGCCAGCAGTCCCGACAGGTTCTACACCTTC.

This clone has more than one count but fewer than ten. The chain recombines TRBV7-2 with TRBJ2-5; D is undetermined. The CDR3 is 13 amino acids. V lost 2 bases to trimming and J lost 5 bases, with 9 bases between them. Per the germline V gene, CDR1 is SGHTA and CDR2 is FQGNSA. The CDR3 reads CASSLSSAETQYF. DNA of the CDR3: TGTGCCAGCAGCTTATCGTCGGCGGAGACCCAGTACTTC.

The V and J genes are TRBV21-1 and TRBJ2-1. TRBV21-1 is a pseudogene. The CDR3 sequence is 16 residues long. The CDR3 protein is CASSKDRVSSYNEQFF. The CDR3, as DNA: TGTGCCAGCAGCAAAGATAGGGTTAGCTCCTACAATGAGCAGTTCTTC.

This sequence joins TRBV6-5 and TRBJ2-4, with 7 bases lining up with TRBD1. CDR3 size: 14 residues. Germline CDR1 reads MNHEY; CDR2 reads SVGAGI. Germline trimming cut 5 bases from V and 3 bases from J; bases unmatched to any gene: 4. The CDR3 bases are TGTGCCAGCAGTGAAGGGGGCGGCAAAAACATTCAGTACTTC. It encodes CASSEGGGKNIQYF.

A single count supports this clone. The chain is built from TRBV5-1 and TRBJ1-1; D call uncertain. V lost 0 bases, J lost 0 bases, and 9 bases lay in between. Per germline, CDR1 SGHRS and CDR2 YFSETQ. This CDR3 region has 15 residues. Here the CDR3 DNA reads TGCGCCAGCAGCTTGGTGGACCCCATGAACACTGAAGCTTTCTTT. This encodes CASSLVDPMNTEAFF.

Here the CDR3 DNA reads TGTGCCAGCAGTGTTACTAGCGGGAGTTACGAGCAGTACTTC. Protein sequence: CASSVTSGSYEQYF. The chain recombines TRBV2 with TRBJ2-7; TRBD2 matches 11 bases. This CDR3 has 14 residues. J lost 4 bases, V lost 4 bases, and 3 bases had no gene match. Germline CDR1 is SNHLY and CDR2 is FYNNEI.

J is TRBJ2-1 and V is TRBV9; the match to TRBD2 covers 10 bases. Germline assignment: CDR1 SGDLS and CDR2 YYNGEE. Trimming at V came to 3 bases and at J to 8 bases, leaving 8 bases not matched to a gene. The CDR3 length is 15 residues. CDR3 sequence (DNA): TGTGCCAGCAGCGAGCGGGAGGGCGTTAAGTATGAGCAGTTCTTC. This gives the protein CASSEREGVKYEQFF.

This clone came up a few times. The rearrangement links TRBV18 to TRBJ2-1; D remains ambiguous. Germline V CDR1 and CDR2: KGHSH, LQKENI. CDR3 length: 12 amino acids. V shed 3 bases and J shed 5 bases, with 5 bases lying between them. The CDR3 DNA reads TGTGCCAGCTCACCCACCGACAATGAGCAGTTCTTC. The encoded protein is CASSPTDNEQFF.

The V gene is TRBV11-2, the J gene TRBJ2-4; TRBD1 matches 8 bases. Germline V CDR1 and CDR2: SGHAT, FQNNGV. The junction had 12 bases not matched to a gene; V was cut back by 3 bases and J by 8 bases. The CDR3 consists of 16 residues. Here the CDR3 DNA reads TGTGCCAGCAGCTTGGGGTCTAACAGGGGGATAGACATTCAGTACTTC. This sequence encodes CASSLGSNRGIDIQYF.